Here is one T cell receptor (beta chain) with its context. The data were obtained in a study of radiotherapy plus CTLA-4 blockade in lung cancer. Assay: immunoSEQ multiplex PCR; the TCRdb copy retains only in-frame clones and omits some. The table lists about 73,000 clones, 87% of them singletons, with around 40% in the top ten. V was pared by 6 bases and J by 0 bases, with 11 bases between. The germline V gene encodes CDR1 ENHRY and CDR2 SYGVKD. There are 14 residues in the CDR3. Sequences were derived from peripheral blood, sampled from a patient treated with radiotherapy plus ipilimumab. The sequence was collected from a human donor with non-small cell lung cancer that progressed on radiotherapy plus ipilimumab. J is TRBJ1-1 and V is TRBV10-3; no definite D call. For the CDR3, the DNA is TGTGCCATCAGAAAGGACGGAATGAACACTGAAGCTTTCTTT. It yields the protein CAIRKDGMNTEAFF.